These T cell receptor beta chains were read from a single sample in a study of shared clonotypes between healthy human individuals. TCRdb keeps only in-frame clones here, not all; method: immunoSEQ multiplex PCR. Found here are around 2,100,000 clones, roughly 94% of them singletons; the top ten hold around 1.2%. What was sequenced was naive CD8+ T cells sorted from blood. These receptor sequences come from a man aged 18 to 30 in good health. Each CDR3 is given with its conserved first and last residue. A D gene is named only where the DNA matches it firmly. Clone size is shown for a subset of rows, as once, few, many or a class of expanded clone.

>TRBD1|-|TRBJ2-3|TRBV7-2
CASSVPRQGNTQYF
TGTGCCAGCAGCGTACCTCGACAGGGAAATACGCAGTATTTT
>-|-|TRBJ2-1|TRBV4-1
CASSQVIRRHEQFF
TGCGCCAGCAGCCAAGTTATCCGTCGGCATGAGCAGTTCTTC
>TRBD2|-|TRBJ2-7|TRBV27
CASRLRGGGGYEQYF
TGTGCCAGCAGACTGAGGGGCGGGGGGGGGTACGAGCAGTACTTC
>TRBD1|few|TRBJ1-6|TRBV27
CASSLGQGANSPLHF
TGTGCCAGCAGTTTAGGTCAGGGGGCGAATTCACCCCTCCACTTT
>-|once|TRBJ2-2|TRBV29-1
CSVEVMTGELFF
TGCAGCGTTGAAGTTATGACCGGGGAGCTGTTTTTT
>-|-|TRBJ2-3|TRBV11-2
CASSFRGSTDTQYF
TGTGCCAGCAGCTTCCGTGGGAGCACAGATACGCAGTATTTT
>-|-|TRBJ2-3|TRBV4-3
CASSQDTVQGDTQYF
TGCGCCAGCAGCCAAGATACGGTCCAGGGGGATACGCAGTATTTT
>-|-|TRBJ2-3|TRBV11-2
CASSLGIADTQYF
TGTGCCAGCAGCTTGGGGATTGCAGATACGCAGTATTTT
>-|-|TRBJ1-1|TRBV6-5
CASSYREGITEAFF
TGTGCCAGCAGTTACAGGGAGGGGATCACTGAAGCTTTCTTT
>-|-|TRBJ1-1|TRBV2
CASSPGPHTEAFF
TGTGCCAGCAGTCCGGGACCCCACACTGAAGCTTTCTTT
>-|-|TRBJ2-4|TRBV6-1
CASSPLGIQYF
TGTGCCAGCAGTCCATTAGGCATTCAGTACTTC
>TRBD1|-|TRBJ1-5|TRBV30
CAWSVTGDQPQHF
TGTGCCTGGAGTGTAACAGGGGACCAGCCCCAGCATTTT
>-|-|TRBJ1-4|TRBV11-2
CASSQWGSGKLFF
TGTGCCAGCAGCCAGTGGGGTTCCGGAAAACTGTTTTTT
>-|few|TRBJ1-2|TRBV9
CASSAQGYGYTF
TGTGCCAGCAGCGCACAGGGTTATGGCTACACCTTC
>TRBD2|-|TRBJ2-7|TRBV19
CASARTSSYEQYF
TGTGCCAGTGCAAGGACTAGCAGCTACGAGCAGTACTTC
>TRBD1|-|TRBJ1-2|TRBV6-1
CASSDIGTVDSYTF
TGTGCCAGCAGTGACATCGGGACAGTTGATAGCTACACCTTC
>TRBD2|-|TRBJ2-3|TRBV5-4
CASSSMDSGRARADTQYF
TGTGCCAGCAGCTCGATGGATAGCGGGAGGGCCCGGGCAGATACGCAGTATTTT
>TRBD1|-|TRBJ1-3|TRBV6-6
CASSYSPDRGRLIYF
TGTGCCAGCAGTTACTCCCCCGACAGGGGGCGATTGATATATTTT
>TRBD2|-|TRBJ2-7|TRBV19
CASSIGSRGAYEQYF
TGTGCCAGTAGTATCGGCAGCCGGGGGGCCTACGAGCAGTACTTC
>-|-|TRBJ1-1|TRBV30
CAWSYQGHTEAFF
TGTGCCTGGAGTTACCAGGGTCACACTGAAGCTTTCTTT
>TRBD1|-|TRBJ2-7|TRBV7-8
CASSPWTGGNEQYF
TGTGCCAGCAGCCCTTGGACAGGGGGAAACGAGCAGTACTTC
>-|-|TRBJ2-7|TRBV7-9
CASSHSGQAGLAYEQYF
TGTGCCAGCAGCCATAGCGGCCAGGCGGGGTTGGCTTACGAGCAGTACTTC
>TRBD1|-|TRBJ1-4|TRBV27
CASSSSGTVNEKLFF
TGTGCCAGCAGTTCCTCCGGGACAGTCAATGAAAAACTGTTTTTT
>TRBD1|-|TRBJ2-3|TRBV7-9
CASSKGQGEVDTQYF
TGTGCCAGCAGTAAGGGACAGGGGGAGGTGGATACGCAGTATTTT
>-|-|TRBJ2-7|TRBV13
CASSSAGTSYEQYF
TGTGCCAGCAGCTCCGCGGGGACCAGCTACGAGCAGTACTTC
>TRBD2|once|TRBJ2-1|TRBV9
CASSDHGGEYNEQFF
TGTGCCAGCAGCGACCACGGGGGGGAATACAATGAGCAGTTCTTC
>TRBD1|-|TRBJ2-5|TRBV5-1
CAAGTGGTAETQYF
TGCGCCGCTGGGACAGGAGGAACCGCGGAGACCCAGTACTTC
>-|-|TRBJ1-2|TRBV29-1
CSVVGRDGSYGYTF
TGCAGCGTTGTCGGCAGGGACGGTTCCTATGGCTACACCTTC
>TRBD1|-|TRBJ1-2|TRBV2
CASSGRDRVNFYGYTF
TGTGCCAGCAGTGGTCGAGACAGGGTCAATTTCTATGGCTACACCTTC
>TRBD2|-|TRBJ2-3|TRBV27
CASRHLAGGSTDTQYF
TGTGCCAGCAGACATCTAGCGGGAGGGAGCACAGATACGCAGTATTTT
>TRBD1|-|TRBJ1-2|TRBV30
CAWSLGQGSGYTF
TGTGCCTGGAGTTTAGGACAGGGTAGTGGCTACACCTTC
>TRBD2|-|TRBJ2-7|TRBV11-2
CASSSIAGSSYEQYF
TGTGCCAGCAGTTCCATAGCGGGGTCCTCCTACGAGCAGTACTTC
>-|-|TRBJ1-2|TRBV9
CASSVGTDGYTF
TGTGCCAGCAGCGTCGGAACTGACGGCTACACCTTC
>TRBD1|-|TRBJ1-2|TRBV6-6
CASSLTGADGYTF
TGTGCCAGCAGCCTTACAGGGGCAGATGGCTACACCTTC
>-|-|TRBJ1-3|TRBV5-8
CASSLGQAWAGNTIYF
TGTGCCAGCAGCTTGGGGCAGGCTTGGGCCGGAAACACCATATATTTT
>-|-|TRBJ1-2|TRBV25-1
CASSETRGGGYTF
TGTGCCAGCAGTGAAACCAGGGGCGGTGGCTACACCTTC
>-|-|TRBJ2-7|TRBV27
CASSFLGSSYEQYF
TGTGCCAGCAGTTTCCTGGGGAGCTCCTACGAGCAGTACTTC
>-|-|TRBJ1-4|TRBV7-9
CASTENEKLFF
TGTGCCAGCACCGAGAATGAAAAACTGTTTTTT
>-|-|TRBJ1-6|TRBV30
CAWSEHFLEGDNSPLHF
TGTGCCTGGAGCGAACACTTTCTAGAGGGGGATAATTCACCCCTCCACTTT
>TRBD2|-|TRBJ2-5|TRBV30
CAWSVGLAVLQETQYF
TGTGCCTGGAGTGTAGGGCTAGCGGTACTACAAGAGACCCAGTACTTC
>TRBD1|-|TRBJ1-1|TRBV5-3
CARSPERDRGYTEAFF
TGTGCCAGAAGCCCGGAGAGAGACAGGGGCTACACTGAAGCTTTCTTT
>-|-|TRBJ1-6|TRBV21-1
CAITGCNPYNSPLHF
TGTGCCATAACGGGGTGCAATCCCTATAATTCACCCCTCCACTTT
>-|-|TRBJ2-7|TRBV27
CASSLSSASSYEQYF
TGTGCCAGCAGTTTATCTAGCGCCTCCTCCTACGAGCAGTACTTC
>-|-|TRBJ2-1|TRBV15
CATSRDRGDEQFF
TGTGCCACCAGCAGAGATCGGGGCGATGAGCAGTTCTTC
>-|-|TRBJ1-5|TRBV5-8
CASSSERVLLDQPQHF
TGTGCCAGCAGCTCTGAGAGGGTTTTATTGGATCAGCCCCAGCATTTT
>-|-|TRBJ2-1|TRBV7-9
CASSFEQGLNTEQFF
TGTGCCAGCAGCTTCGAACAGGGCCTCAACACTGAGCAGTTCTTC
>TRBD2|-|TRBJ2-5|TRBV7-9
CASSDLEIAGGQETQYF
TGTGCCAGCAGCGACCTCGAGATAGCGGGGGGTCAAGAGACCCAGTACTTC